The 22 T cell receptor beta chains below were found in one sample sequenced in a study of shared clonotypes between healthy human individuals. Naive CD8 isolation took CD45RO-negative cells positively selected for CCR7 and excluded terminally differentiated effector memory CD45RA+ cells. The data were produced by immunoSEQ multiplex PCR, yet TCRdb's version contains in-frame clones alone and is incomplete. This table holds approximately 840,000 clones, roughly 96% found once. The sample was naive CD8+ T cells sorted from blood. These receptors all stem from a man aged 25-45 years in good health.

This chain connects TRBV9 to TRBJ1-2; TRBD1 is a possible D gene (6 bases). The germline V gene encodes CDR1 SGDLS and CDR2 YYNGEE. V was trimmed by 2 bases and J by 1 base, leaving 15 bases between them. The CDR3 totals 16 residues. The CDR3 bases are TGTGCCAGCAGCGTCGGGTGGGTACAGGGTAACTATGGCTACACCTTC. Translation gives CASSVGWVQGNYGYTF.

The V call is TRBV2, the J call TRBJ2-7, with D perhaps matching TRBD1 (6 bases). This CDR3 spans 15 amino acids. Trimming removed 3 bases at V and 0 bases at J, with 12 bases between. The germline gives CDR1 SNHLY, CDR2 FYNNEI. CDR3 coding DNA: TGTGCCAGCAGTGACTACCGGGACAACTCCTACGAGCAGTACTTC. Protein: CASSDYRDNSYEQYF.

The CDR3 is CSGTSNYEQYF. CDR3 nucleotides: TGCAGCGGTACTAGCAACTACGAGCAGTACTTC. The chain couples TRBV29-1 to TRBJ2-7; possibly TRBD2 for D (6 bases). With 7 bases removed from V and 3 bases from J, the gap between germline ends came to 10 bases. This CDR3 contains 11 residues. Per the germline V gene, CDR1 is SQVTM and CDR2 is ANQGSEA.

The chain recombines TRBV27 with TRBJ2-7; D unresolved. Germline CDR1 and CDR2: MNHEY and SMNVEV (reference sequence). The CDR3 totals 15 residues. Trimming stripped 5 bases from V and 2 bases from J, with 16 bases between. CDR3 sequence: CASSAPGLIPYEQYF. The CDR3 nucleotides read TGTGCCAGCAGTGCCCCCGGCCTAATACCCTACGAGCAGTACTTC.

J is TRBJ2-4 and V is TRBV29-1; no definite D call. The CDR3 runs to 14 residues. The germline V gene encodes CDR1 SQVTM and CDR2 ANQGSEA. V was cut by 3 bases and J by 8 bases, with 17 bases left in between. CDR3 bases: TGCAGCGTTGACCCCCCCGGGCATGGGGACATTCAGTACTTC. It specifies CSVDPPGHGDIQYF.

CDR3 amino acids: CASSQELAGVQETQYF. As DNA, the CDR3 is TGTGCCAGCAGCCAAGAACTAGCGGGAGTACAAGAGACCCAGTACTTC. This rearrangement joins TRBV14 to TRBJ2-5; 11 nucleotides align to TRBD2. The germline CDR1 and CDR2 sequences are SGHDN and FVKESK. The trim removed 0 bases at V and 2 bases at J, leaving 2 bases unmatched. This CDR3 is built from 16 residues. Supplemented by reference TRBV14 and TRBJ2-5, the full variable domain reads EAGVTQFPSHSVIEKGQTVTLRCDPISGHDNLYWYRRVMGKEIKFLLHFVKESKQDESGMPNNRFLAERTGGTYSTLKVQPAELEDSGVYFCASSQELAGVQETQYFGPGTRLLVL.

The CDR3 DNA is TGTGCCAGCAGTACCGGACAGTTGTTTGGCTACACCTTC. It specifies CASSTGQLFGYTF. V is TRBV6-5 and J is TRBJ1-2; D perhaps matches TRBD1 (6 bases). Germline loops: CDR1 MNHEY, CDR2 SVGAGI. V dropped 5 bases and J dropped 7 bases, with 14 bases sitting between them. The CDR3 length is 13 residues.

V usage is TRBV30 and J usage is TRBJ2-5; 8 bases agree with TRBD2. The CDR3 sequence is 14 residues long. The germline gives CDR1 GTSNPN, CDR2 SVGIG (reference sequence). V lost 4 bases, J lost 1 base, and 5 bases stayed unmatched. The CDR3 region is CAWNSGMLQETQYF. CDR3 bases: TGTGCCTGGAATAGCGGGATGCTCCAAGAGACCCAGTACTTC. The full variable domain, with the rest looked up from reference TRBV30 and TRBJ2-5, is SQTIHQWPATLVQPVGSPLSLECTVEGTSNPNLYWYRQAAGRGLQLLFYSVGIGQISSEVPQNLSASRPQDRQFILSSKKLLLSDSGFYLCAWNSGMLQETQYFGPGTRLLVL.

The chain couples TRBV5-1 to TRBJ2-1; 8 bases align to TRBD2. J gave up 10 bases and V 5 bases, and 14 bases lay outside the gene matches. This CDR3 spans 15 amino acids. The germline gives CDR1 SGHRS, CDR2 YFSETQ. The CDR3: CASRDPGLERDEQFF. The DNA of the CDR3 is TGCGCCAGCAGGGACCCGGGACTAGAACGGGACGAGCAGTTCTTC. The full variable domain, completed using reference TRBV5-1 and TRBJ2-1, is KAGVTQTPRYLIKTRGQQVTLSCSPISGHRSVSWYQQTPGQGLQFLFEYFSETQRNKGNFPGRFSGRQFSNSRSEMNVSTLELGDSALYLCASRDPGLERDEQFFGPGTRLTVL.

The chain recombines TRBV6-1 with TRBJ2-5, with 10 positions matching TRBD2. The CDR3 sequence is 16 residues long. Trimming took 4 bases from V and 5 from J; bases not matched to a gene: 10. Germline V gene data show CDR1 as MNHNS and CDR2 as SASEGT. CDR3 amino acids: CASSAWTSGTKETQYF. CDR3 in DNA: TGTGCCAGCAGTGCTTGGACTAGCGGTACTAAGGAGACCCAGTACTTC.

V gene TRBV27 combines with J gene TRBJ1-2, with D perhaps TRBD1 (5 bases). Germline V gene data show CDR1 as MNHEY and CDR2 as SMNVEV (reference sequence). There are 13 residues in the CDR3. V was clipped by 7 bases and J by 0 bases, with 9 bases between them. This CDR3 reads CASTGSSNYGYTF. Written as DNA, the CDR3 is TGTGCCAGCACAGGGAGCTCTAACTATGGCTACACCTTC.

The chain links TRBV11-2 to TRBJ2-3, with D tentatively TRBD2 (6 bases). The CDR3 consists of 14 residues. CDR1 is SGHAT and CDR2 is FQNNGV in the germline V gene. Trimming took off 3 bases at V and 3 bases at J, with 10 bases between the two ends. The CDR3, as DNA: TGTGCCAGCAGCTTTCAGGGAGGAACAGATACGCAGTATTTT. This translates into CASSFQGGTDTQYF.

The gene calls are TRBV2 and TRBJ2-1, with a tentative D call TRBD1 (5 bases). Germline CDR1 and CDR2: SNHLY and FYNNEI. Trimming cost V 0 bases and J 5 bases, with 14 bases left between them. This CDR3 comprises 16 residues. The CDR3 region has the DNA TGTGCCAGCAGTGAAGCGCTTCCAGGGCTCAACAATGAGCAGTTCTTC. This gives the protein CASSEALPGLNNEQFF.

This rearrangement joins TRBV7-3 to TRBJ1-1; weak D call: TRBD1 (5 bases). CDR3 length: 13 amino acids. CDR1 and CDR2 (germline): SGHTA, FQGTGA. Deletions cut 2 bases from V and 6 bases from J, with 10 bases between. The CDR3 coding sequence is TGTGCCAGCAGCTTAGTGGCGACAGCTGAAGCTTTCTTT. It translates to CASSLVATAEAFF.

The V call is TRBV7-2, the J call TRBJ2-7, with D perhaps TRBD1 or TRBD2 (5 bases each). In germline, CDR1 is SGHTA, CDR2 FQGNSA. There are 14 residues in the CDR3. Deletions cut 3 bases from V and 2 bases from J, with 11 bases between. CDR3 sequence reads: CASSLGDFPYEQYF. CDR3 sequence (DNA): TGTGCCAGCAGCTTGGGGGATTTTCCCTACGAGCAGTACTTC. Using reference TRBV7-2 and TRBJ2-7 for the parts outside the CDR3, the full variable domain is GAGVSQSPSNKVTEKGKDVELRCDPISGHTALYWYRQSLGQGLEFLIYFQGNSAPDKSGLPSDRFSAERTGGSVSTLTIQRTQQEDSAVYLCASSLGDFPYEQYFGPGTRLTVT.

The gene calls are TRBV6-6 and TRBJ1-2; D remains ambiguous. CDR3 length: 15 amino acids. The germline V gene has CDR1 MNHNY and CDR2 SVGAGI (reference sequence). Trimming left V 8 bases short and J 0 bases short, with 16 bases between. The CDR3 is CASSLTRETNYGYTF. As DNA, the CDR3 is TGTGCCAGCTCTCTTACTAGGGAGACTAACTATGGCTACACCTTC.

This clone was observed once. The V gene is TRBV7-2, the J gene TRBJ2-3; 8 nucleotides align to TRBD2. Germline V gene data show CDR1 as SGHTA and CDR2 as FQGNSA. V lost 6 bases to trimming and J lost 6 bases; unmatched junction nucleotides: 11. The CDR3 runs 15 residues. CDR3 bases: TGTGCCAGCAGTTTGGGACTAGTAAATCCTGATACGCAGTATTTT. Protein sequence: CASSLGLVNPDTQYF.

The rearrangement uses TRBV2 and TRBJ2-5; TRBD1 matches 7 bases. The CDR3 length is 16 residues. Germline assignment: CDR1 SNHLY and CDR2 FYNNEI. V gave up 5 bases and J gave up 4 bases; unmatched junction bases: 13. CDR3 loop: CASSKWAPGGGETQYF. CDR3 in DNA: TGTGCCAGCAGTAAATGGGCCCCAGGGGGTGGAGAGACCCAGTACTTC.

The V gene is TRBV27, the J gene TRBJ1-1; tentatively, D is TRBD1 (5 bases). The CDR3 spans 15 residues. Germline V gene data show CDR1 as MNHEY and CDR2 as SMNVEV (reference sequence). Trimming pared 6 bases from V and 1 base from J, leaving 15 bases between. The CDR3: CASSPPGLRNTEAFF. CDR3 bases: TGTGCCAGCAGCCCACCGGGACTGAGGAACACTGAAGCTTTCTTT.

V and J are TRBV4-1 and TRBJ1-2; D is uncertain. V was shortened by 0 bases and J by 6 bases, with 8 bases between the two germline ends. Germline CDR1 reads MGHRA; CDR2 reads YSYEKL. CDR3 length equals 13 residues. CDR3 sequence: CASSQDLQDGYTF. The CDR3 DNA reads as TGCGCCAGCAGCCAAGATCTACAAGATGGCTACACCTTC.

This clone was picked up one time. The chain links TRBV13 to TRBJ2-7; 7 nucleotides agree with TRBD1. Per the germline V gene, CDR1 is PRHDT and CDR2 is FYEKMQ (reference sequence). Unmatched junction bases numbered 4, after V lost 4 bases and J lost 1 base. The CDR3 length is 14 residues. Written as DNA, the CDR3 is TGTGCCAGCAGCTCCGAGACAGGGTCCTACGAGCAGTACTTC. Translation: CASSSETGSYEQYF.

The V and J genes are TRBV19 and TRBJ2-3, with 10 nucleotides matching TRBD2. CDR3 length equals 16 residues. With 4 bases clipped from V and 3 bases from J, the junction kept 7 bases outside the gene matches. CDR1 and CDR2 (germline): LNHDA, SQIVND (reference sequence). CDR3 loop: CASSTPSSGSTDTQYF. CDR3 nucleotide sequence: TGTGCCAGTAGTACCCCCTCTAGCGGGAGTACAGATACGCAGTATTTT.